This TCR beta chain was observed in a study of control samples from healthy donors and cancer patients. Per the germline V gene, CDR1 is GTSNPN and CDR2 is SVGIG (reference sequence). The CDR3 is 13 amino acids. The ends were cut back, 0 bases at V and 8 bases at J, with 10 bases in the middle. Libraries were prepared by immunoSEQ multiplex PCR; TCRdb keeps only in-frame clonotypes and omits some of them. The sample yields under 150,000 clones, about 92% seen once. The V call is TRBV30, the J call TRBJ2-2; no definite D call. The sequence was obtained from a man in his fifties or sixties with head and neck cancer. The source material was PBMCs. This CDR3 reads CAWSVPGMGELFF. In DNA form, the CDR3 reads TGTGCCTGGAGTGTCCCTGGGATGGGGGAGCTGTTTTTT.